The 5 T cell receptor beta chains presented below share a single source sample, sequenced in a study of OX40 agonist ivuxolimab in advanced cancers. The library was obtained by the immunoSEQ multiplex PCR assay. The table was pulled from immuneACCESS by TCRdb, which kept in-frame rearrangements only. Such tables lose some clones; where checked, under half of the loss comes from unresolved V genes, and the rest has no known cause. The sample table records 70,000 to 85,000 clones; more than 70% of these occur just once. Jointly, the top ten make up 2% to 2.5% of the sample. Sequenced here: CD4+ or CD8+ T cells sorted from blood, sampled in a trial of the OX40 agonist ivuxolimab. Receptors originate from an adult with an advanced solid tumor such as melanoma, head and neck, liver or kidney cancer.

The rearrangement uses TRBV11-2 and TRBJ2-7; possible D gene TRBD1, 5 bases. V lost 0 bases to trimming and J lost 2 bases, with 5 bases between them. Germline V gene lookup returns CDR1 SGHAT and CDR2 FQNNGV. There are 13 residues in the CDR3. CDR3 DNA sequence: TGTGCCAGCAGCTTAGACAGGGCCTACGAGCAGTACTTC. Encoded protein: CASSLDRAYEQYF.

The chain uses TRBV2 and TRBJ1-5, with D possibly matching TRBD1 (6 bases). Germline V gene sequence: CDR1 SNHLY, CDR2 FYNNEI. The CDR3 contains 16 residues. Deletions cut 1 base from V and 5 bases from J, with 15 bases between. DNA of the CDR3: TGTGCCAGCAGTGAAGTGGGGGGGGCAATCCATCAGCCCCAGCATTTT. The encoded protein is CASSEVGGAIHQPQHF.

The chain combines TRBV19 with TRBJ2-1; maybe TRBD1 (8 bases). The CDR3 is 16 amino acids. Trimming removed 4 bases from V and 0 bases from J, with 13 bases in between. Germline V gene data show CDR1 as LNHDA and CDR2 as SQIVND (reference sequence). The CDR3 region is CASSRNRGGSYNEQFF. In DNA form, the CDR3 reads TGTGCCAGTAGTAGAAACAGGGGGGGCTCCTACAATGAGCAGTTCTTC.

The V gene is TRBV5-4, the J gene TRBJ2-3; 8 nucleotides agree with TRBD1. V dropped 4 bases and J dropped 0; count of bases not matched to a gene: 7. The CDR3 covers 16 residues. Germline lookup yields CDR1 SGHNT and CDR2 YYREEE (reference sequence). Written as DNA, the CDR3 is TGTGCCAGCAGCGGCGGGGACAGGATTAGCACAGATACGCAGTATTTT. It encodes CASSGGDRISTDTQYF.

The gene calls are TRBV7-2 and TRBJ2-3, with D possibly being TRBD1 or TRBD2 (5 bases each). Germline V gene data show CDR1 as SGHTA and CDR2 as FQGNSA. The CDR3 contains 16 residues. Between the trimmed V and J ends, which lost 0 bases and 3 bases, there was a span of 13 bases. The CDR3 reads CASSLAEGMGTDTQYF. In DNA form, the CDR3 reads TGTGCCAGCAGCTTAGCAGAGGGGATGGGTACAGATACGCAGTATTTT.